The 14 T cell receptor beta chains below all came from one sample that was sequenced in a study of cytomegalovirus exposure and HLA in healthy donors. Primers included in the PCR were 60 Vbeta and 13 Jbeta primers. The repertoire was sequenced with immunoSEQ multiplex PCR; TCRdb's copy has only in-frame clones and lacks some. Seen here are 100,000 or so clones, roughly 73% observed once, and the top ten hold about 8.6%. Sequenced input: PBMCs. Receptors originate from a woman in her forties in good health and CMV-seropositive.

The chain joins TRBV27 to TRBJ2-5; maybe TRBD1 (6 bases). In germline, CDR1 is MNHEY, CDR2 SMNVEV (reference sequence). The CDR3 has 16 amino acids. The V and J ends lost 0 bases and 5 bases respectively, with 16 bases between them. The CDR3 nucleotides read TGTGCCAGCAGTTTATCAGTGGGGGCCCAGGTGGAGACCCAGTACTTC. Amino acids: CASSLSVGAQVETQYF.

The chain combines TRBV4-3 with TRBJ1-4; tentatively, D is TRBD1 (6 bases). The CDR3 length is 17 residues. V was pared by 1 base and J by 6 bases, with 18 bases between. Germline values: CDR1 LGHNA, CDR2 YSLEER. CDR3 nucleotide sequence: TGCGCCAGCAGCCAAGGGTCCAGAGGGGGGAGGGATGAAAAACTGTTTTTT. The encoded protein is CASSQGSRGGRDEKLFF.

This clone has only a few counts. The chain joins TRBV9 to TRBJ2-2, with unresolved D. Germline CDR1 reads SGDLS; CDR2 reads YYNGEE. The CDR3 has 12 residues. Between the trimmed V and J ends, which lost 4 bases and 5 bases, there was a span of 6 bases. The CDR3 DNA is TGTGCCAGCAGCCCAGGTACCGGGGAGCTGTTTTTT. It translates to CASSPGTGELFF.

V gene TRBV7-8 combines with J gene TRBJ2-1; TRBD1 agrees at 8 bases. The CDR3 covers 13 residues. The V and J ends lost 5 bases and 14 bases, in that order; junction bases with no gene match: 11. In germline, CDR1 is SGHVS, CDR2 FQNEAQ. In DNA, the CDR3 is TGTGCCAGCAGCGGCCCCGACAGGGGCCAAGAGTTCTTC. This encodes CASSGPDRGQEFF. Drawing the rest from reference TRBV7-8 and TRBJ2-1, the complete variable domain is GAGVSQSPRYKVAKRGQDVALRCDPISGHVSLFWYQQALGQGPEFLTYFQNEAQLDKSGLPSDRFFAERPEGSVSTLKIQRTQQEDSAVYLCASSGPDRGQEFFGPGTRLTVL.

CDR3 DNA sequence: TGTGCCAGCAGCTGGGACAGGGGTAGTGAAAAACTGTTTTTT. Translation: CASSWDRGSEKLFF. The genes are TRBV7-2 and TRBJ1-4; 10 positions match TRBD1. The CDR3 has 14 amino acids. The germline CDR1 and CDR2 sequences are SGHTA and FQGNSA. V shed 4 bases and J 7 bases; nucleotides not matched to a gene: 3.

The chain recombines TRBV5-1 with TRBJ2-3, with TRBD2 matching 8 bases. With 4 bases clipped from V and 3 bases from J, the junction kept 10 bases outside the gene matches. The CDR3 is made up of 16 amino acids. Germline V gene sequence: CDR1 SGHRS, CDR2 YFSETQ. The CDR3 reads CASSRGGTRSTDTQYF. Here the CDR3 DNA reads TGCGCCAGCAGCCGCGGAGGGACTAGATCGACAGATACGCAGTATTTT.

The V gene is TRBV7-8, the J gene TRBJ1-1; D might be TRBD1 (6 bases). Per germline, CDR1 SGHVS and CDR2 FQNEAQ. The CDR3 runs 13 residues. V was clipped by 5 bases and J by 3 bases, with 10 bases between them. CDR3 sequence (DNA): TGTGCCAGCAGCCTACAGGGACACACTGAAGCTTTCTTT. Translation: CASSLQGHTEAFF.

The chain joins TRBV18 to TRBJ2-5, with 11 positions matching TRBD1. The ends lost 3 bases at V and 1 base at J; junction bases unmatched: 1. The CDR3 contains 15 residues. Germline CDR1 reads KGHSH; CDR2 reads LQKENI. This chain's CDR3 is CASSPGQGAQETQYF. CDR3 bases: TGTGCCAGCTCACCCGGACAGGGGGCCCAAGAGACCCAGTACTTC.

DNA of the CDR3: TGCGCCAGCAGCCCCCTAGGGCTAGCGGGAGGAGAAGATACGCAGTATTTT. Translated, it gives CASSPLGLAGGEDTQYF. The chain combines TRBV4-1 with TRBJ2-3; TRBD2 matches at 11 bases. The V and J ends lost 4 bases and 5 bases, in that order; junction bases with no gene match: 11. The CDR3 runs 17 residues. Per the germline V gene, CDR1 is MGHRA and CDR2 is YSYEKL.

The gene calls are TRBV18 and TRBJ1-6; D is undetermined. The CDR3 spans 16 residues. Trimming removed 2 bases from V and 0 bases from J, with 8 bases in between. Per germline, CDR1 KGHSH and CDR2 LQKENI. The CDR3, as DNA: TGTGCCAGCTCACCAAGCCGGAGCTCCTATAATTCACCCCTCCACTTT. Encoded protein: CASSPSRSSYNSPLHF.

The sample holds a few counts of this clone. This rearrangement joins TRBV5-6 to TRBJ2-6, with TRBD1 as a possible D gene (5 bases). V was clipped by 0 bases and J by 3 bases, with 10 bases between them. The V gene's germline CDR1 is SGHDT and CDR2 YYEEEE. This CDR3 has 16 amino acids. CDR3 sequence: CASSLGGTRGANVLTF. Written as DNA, the CDR3 is TGTGCCAGCAGCTTGGGGGGCACCCGTGGGGCCAACGTCCTGACTTTC. The full variable domain, rest sourced from reference TRBV5-6 and TRBJ2-6, is DAGVTQSPTHLIKTRGQQVTLRCSPKSGHDTVSWYQQALGQGPQFIFQYYEEEERQRGNFPDRFSGHQFPNYSSELNVNALLLGDSALYLCASSLGGTRGANVLTFGAGSRLTVL.

This chain joins TRBV27 and TRBJ2-7, with 10 bases lining up with TRBD2. After removal of 7 bases from V and 7 bases from J, the junction contained 10 bases not matched to a gene. The CDR3 is 14 residues long. Germline V gene data show CDR1 as MNHEY and CDR2 as SMNVEV (reference sequence). The CDR3 spells CASKQVAGGREQYF. CDR3 nucleotide sequence: TGTGCCAGCAAGCAGGTAGCGGGGGGCCGGGAGCAGTACTTC.

This rearrangement joins TRBV28 to TRBJ1-2; 8 nucleotides align to TRBD1. The germline V gene has CDR1 MDHEN and CDR2 SYDVKM. Trimming removed 2 bases from V and 8 bases from J; junction bases left unmatched: 19. The CDR3 covers 18 residues. For the CDR3, the DNA is TGTGCCAGCAGTTTAATGCTTAGAGGACAGGGCCGATCAGGGGGCTACACCTTC. This gives the protein CASSLMLRGQGRSGGYTF.

V usage is TRBV4-2 and J usage is TRBJ2-5; D is uncertain. The J call may not be correct, given that the DNA end is closer to TRBJ2-7. The germline V gene encodes CDR1 LGHNA and CDR2 YNFKEQ. The CDR3 is made up of 15 amino acids. CDR3 DNA sequence: TGTGCCAGCAGCCAAGGGTTGGCTAGCTCCTACGAGCAGTACTTC. It encodes CASSQGLASSYEQYF.